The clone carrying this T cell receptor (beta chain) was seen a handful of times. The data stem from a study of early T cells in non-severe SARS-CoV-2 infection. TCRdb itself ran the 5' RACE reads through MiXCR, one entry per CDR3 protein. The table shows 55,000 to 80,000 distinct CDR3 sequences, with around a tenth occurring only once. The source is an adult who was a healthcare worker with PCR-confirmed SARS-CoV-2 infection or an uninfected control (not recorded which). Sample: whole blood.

DNA of the CDR3: TGTGCCAGCAGCTTAAGAGACGGGACTAGCGGGAGGGCGTTCTTC. Its translation is CASSLRDGTSGRAFF. The chain links TRBV7-6 to TRBJ2-1, with 16 bases fitting TRBD2. Losses at the gene ends were 2 bases for V and 15 bases for J; bases not matched to a gene: 7. This CDR3 is 15 amino acids long. Germline CDR1 SGHVS, CDR2 FNYEAQ.